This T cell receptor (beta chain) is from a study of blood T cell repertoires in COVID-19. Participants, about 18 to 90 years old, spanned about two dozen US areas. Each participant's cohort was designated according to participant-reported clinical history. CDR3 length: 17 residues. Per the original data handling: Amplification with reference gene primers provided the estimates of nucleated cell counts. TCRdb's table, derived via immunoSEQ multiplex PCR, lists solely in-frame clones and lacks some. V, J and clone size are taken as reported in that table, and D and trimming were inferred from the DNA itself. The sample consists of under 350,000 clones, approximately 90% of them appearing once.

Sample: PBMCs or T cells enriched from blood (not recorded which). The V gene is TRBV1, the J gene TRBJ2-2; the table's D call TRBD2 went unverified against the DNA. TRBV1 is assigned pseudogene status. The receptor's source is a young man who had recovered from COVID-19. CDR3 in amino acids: CTSSPRTSGRRTGELFF. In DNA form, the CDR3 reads TGCACCAGCAGCCCTCGGACTAGCGGGAGGAGGACCGGGGAGCTGTTTTTT.